The clone carrying this T cell receptor (beta chain) was observed many times. What it binds is not known. This sample is part of a study of metastatic and nonmetastatic thyroid tumors. About the study: Blood and tumor or nodule tissue repertoires from malignant and benign thyroid patients were compared.

Authors' data handling: A distant-metastasis classifier for papillary thyroid cancer was built using CDR3 differences across clinicopathological groups. TCRdb re-called the PCR reads via MiXCR. V and J calls and clone size were set by TCRdb, not the authors. The sample has about 39,000 clones, more than 15% seen once; the top ten hold approximately 16%. Patients were all untreated before their thyroid surgery. CDR1 and CDR2 from the germline V gene are LNHDA and SQIVND (reference sequence). This CDR3 contains 16 residues. Trimming took 3 bases from V and 3 from J, leaving 15 bases between them. General study points: In both blood and tumor samples, TCR beta diversity was reported significantly higher for malignant than benign nodules.

The genes are TRBV19 and TRBJ1-3; tentatively, D is TRBD1 (6 bases). Sequences were obtained from blood. This receptor was taken from a female donor with papillary thyroid cancer or a benign thyroid nodule (not recorded which). Some clones in this sample may be carry-over from other donors' samples. Here the CDR3 DNA reads TGTGCCAGTAGTATCCGGACAGCTTCCTTTGGAAACACCATATATTTT. This translates into CASSIRTASFGNTIYF.